Detailed here is one TCR beta chain. Per the germline V gene, CDR1 is KGHSH and CDR2 is LQKENI. Between the trimmed V and J ends, which lost 4 bases and 2 bases, there was a span of 15 bases. The length of the CDR3 is 17 residues. The sample is drawn from a study of cytomegalovirus exposure and HLA in healthy donors. The method was immunoSEQ multiplex PCR; TCRdb's version includes in-frame clones alone and lacks a portion of them. Of roughly 150,000 clones in the sample, just over 90% are singletons; the top ten hold 0.6% to 0.8%. This chain joins TRBV18 and TRBJ2-6; D possibly corresponds to TRBD2 (6 bases). The sample was PBMCs. This receptor was obtained from a man between 18 and 35 years old in good health and CMV-seronegative. The CDR3 here is CASSLGAGLTGANVLTF. The CDR3, as DNA: TGTGCCAGCTCACTCGGTGCAGGACTAACTGGGGCCAACGTCCTGACTTTC.